This TCR beta chain appears in the sequencing data of a study of Graves' ophthalmopathy and Graves' hyperthyroidism. Study-wide context: The collection of peripheral blood took place at initial diagnosis, before any treatment.

The table lists this clonotype with many counts. Investigators amplified TCR beta CDR3 regions from RNA transcripts. The authors performed first-round RT-PCR with HTBI primers and then a second-round multiplex PCR. TCRdb redid the calling of the multiplex PCR reads with MiXCR, one entry per CDR3 protein. The sample has roughly 700,000 distinct CDR3 sequences; roughly two fifths are singletons. Germline values: CDR1 LNHNV, CDR2 YYDKDF (reference sequence). The V and J ends lost 5 bases and 0 bases respectively, with 17 bases between them. The CDR3 sequence is 17 residues long. V usage is TRBV15 and J usage is TRBJ1-3, with D tentatively TRBD1 (6 bases). The sequence derives from an adult man with Graves' ophthalmopathy. Sample: peripheral blood. The CDR3 nucleotides read TGTGCCACCAGCGCCTACCCGGGGGCGAACTCTGGAAACACCATATATTTT. Translation gives CATSAYPGANSGNTIYF.